The 18 T cell receptor beta chains in this list originate from one sample, sequenced in a study of tumor-infiltrating lymphocytes in primary liver carcinoma. Using a constant-region primer together with ProtoScript II reverse transcriptase, TCR beta cDNA was made from around 500 ng of total RNA. Three rounds of nested multiplex PCR with slightly modified ARM-PCR produced TCR beta libraries. TRBV1-TRBV30 forward and Cbeta reverse primers drove the first two approximately 10-cycle rounds. TCRdb processed the multiplex PCR reads anew with MiXCR; each CDR3 protein has one entry. The sample carries 300,000 to 350,000 distinct CDR3 sequences, roughly 60% recorded once. Unsorted whole blood yielded blood RNA, and germline DNA was extracted as well. The sample taken for sequencing was peripheral blood. The receptors come from a woman under 40 with primary liver carcinoma and hepatitis B virus infection.

A word on this clonotype: At one end the junction does not follow the germline gene, possibly because of a read error. This rearrangement joins TRBV29-1 to TRBJ1-2, with D uncertain. Germline CDR1 reads SQVTM; CDR2 reads ANQGSEA. The CDR3 covers 14 residues. The CDR3 here is CSVVRPVNLGGYTF. The CDR3 DNA reads as TGTAGCGTTGTTAGGCCAGTGAACTTGGGTGGCTACACCTTC.

About this clonotype itself: An end of the junction does not agree with germline; a read error may underlie this. The genes are TRBV11-2 and TRBJ2-7; D is possibly TRBD1 (6 bases). The CDR3 sequence is 13 residues long. Germline lookup yields CDR1 SGHAT and CDR2 FQNNGV. This CDR3 is CASSFVQGYEQHF. CDR3 DNA sequence: TGTGCCAGCAGCTTTGTTCAGGGGTATGAGCAGCACTTC.

The chain joins TRBV5-8 to TRBJ2-7; the D gene is possibly TRBD1 (6 bases). The V gene lost 5 bases and the J gene lost 5 bases, with 17 bases spanning the gap. CDR1 is SGHTS, CDR2 YDEGEE, per germline. The CDR3 is made up of 14 amino acids. The CDR3 here is CASRPKTGSNEQYF. The CDR3 DNA is TGTGCCAGCAGACCCAAGACAGGAAGTAACGAGCAGTACTTC. The whole variable domain, remainder taken from reference TRBV5-8 and TRBJ2-7, is EAGVTQSPTHLIKTRGQQATLRCSPISGHTSVYWYQQALGLGLQFLLWYDEGEERNRGNFPPRFSGRQFPNYSSELNVNALELEDSALYLCASRPKTGSNEQYFGPGTRLTVT.

This clonotype was detected once. J is TRBJ1-2 and V is TRBV6-6; D not resolved. With 10 bases removed from V and 7 bases from J, the gap between germline ends came to 16 bases. The CDR3 runs to 12 residues. Germline CDR1 and CDR2: MNHNY and SVGAGI (reference sequence). The CDR3 DNA reads as TGTGCCAAGAGTTACGACCTTGGTGGCTACACCTTC. It codes for CAKSYDLGGYTF.

V gene TRBV2 combines with J gene TRBJ2-7; TRBD2 matches 9 bases. The germline V gene encodes CDR1 SNHLY and CDR2 FYNNEI. V lost 10 bases to trimming and J lost 7 bases; unmatched junction nucleotides: 8. CDR3 length: 12 residues. The CDR3 coding sequence is TGTGCCACCCTCGGGACTAGCTGGGAGCAGTACTTC. Its protein product is CATLGTSWEQYF.

With regard to this clonotype: A much larger clone lies one base from this, so it may be a read error. The V gene is TRBV29-1, the J gene TRBJ1-2, with a weak D call TRBD1 (6 bases). Per germline, CDR1 SQVTM and CDR2 ANQGSEA. Trimming pared 7 bases from V and 2 bases from J, leaving 17 bases between. This CDR3 is built from 14 residues. The CDR3 DNA reads TGCAGCGATCAGAAGACAGGAATAAACTATGGCTACACCTTC. Its translation: CSDQKTGINYGYTF.

As to this clonotype: Compared with germline, one end of the junction differs, possibly owing to a read error. The chain recombines TRBV5-4 with TRBJ2-1; maybe TRBD2 (6 bases). Germline V gene data show CDR1 as SGHNT and CDR2 as YYREEE (reference sequence). The CDR3 extends over 14 amino acids. The CDR3 region has the DNA TGTGCCAGCAGCTTGGGACTAGAGCACAATGAGCAGCTCTTC. Translation gives CASSLGLEHNEQLF.

A remark on this clonotype: A much bigger clone sits one base away, suggesting this may be a read error. The chain employs TRBV29-1 and TRBJ2-7; weak D call: TRBD2 (6 bases). Germline assignment: CDR1 SQVTM and CDR2 ANQGSEA. This CDR3 is 13 amino acids long. CDR3: CNVGGYGSYEQYF. The DNA for the CDR3 is TGCAACGTTGGGGGGTATGGCTCCTACGAGCAGTACTTC.

This clonotype occurred once. V usage is TRBV13 and J usage is TRBJ1-2; the D is unclear. Between the trimmed V and J ends, which lost 0 bases and 0 bases, there was a span of 8 bases. The CDR3 runs 15 residues. Germline CDR1 PRHDT, CDR2 FYEKMQ (reference sequence). The CDR3 bases are TGTGCCAGCAGCTTAGGTGGCCGAACTAACTATGGCTACACCTTC. Translated, it gives CASSLGGRTNYGYTF.

This clonotype occurred many times. CDR3 bases: TGTGCCAGCAGTTTCCAGGGAACTGGGGCCAACGTCCTGACTTTC. This codes for CASSFQGTGANVLTF. The chain is built from TRBV6-5 and TRBJ2-6; maybe TRBD1 (5 bases). The CDR3 loop spans 15 amino acids. The V end lost 4 bases, the J end lost 2 bases, and 9 bases lay between the germline ends. Looked up from germline, CDR1 is MNHEY and CDR2 is SVGAGI.

Ten or more counts support this clonotype. The chain joins TRBV6-6 to TRBJ2-2; tentatively, D is TRBD1 (6 bases). The germline gives CDR1 MNHNY, CDR2 SVGAGI (reference sequence). Between the trimmed V and J ends, which lost 2 bases and 6 bases, there was a span of 22 bases. This CDR3 contains 18 residues. CDR3 DNA sequence: TGTGCCAGCAGTTACGATATTGACAGGCAGATTGTAGCCGGGGAGCTGTTTTTT. Protein sequence: CASSYDIDRQIVAGELFF.

Worth noting for this clonotype: A read error may be the cause here, since a much bigger clone is one base away. The V and J genes are TRBV29-1 and TRBJ1-1; TRBD1 might be the D (5 bases). The CDR3 extends over 14 amino acids. Germline CDR1 SQVTM, CDR2 ANQGSEA. CDR3 sequence: CNSSRGGVWTEAFF. In nucleotides, the CDR3 is TGCAACTCCTCGCGGGGAGGGGTATGGACTGAAGCTTTCTTT.

Of note for this clonotype: One junction end does not reproduce the germline sequence, and a read error may be involved. V and J are TRBV28 and TRBJ2-7; 10 nucleotides match TRBD1. The germline gives CDR1 MDHEN, CDR2 SYDVKM. The CDR3 totals 15 residues. CDR3 loop: CASSLSGQGGYEHYF. The CDR3 DNA reads TGTGCCAGCAGTCTATCCGGACAGGGGGGCTACGAGCACTACTTC.

This rearrangement joins TRBV12-3 or TRBV12-4 to TRBJ1-2; D remains ambiguous. The CDR3 has 13 residues. Trimming removed 5 bases from V and 4 bases from J, with 11 bases in between. In DNA, the CDR3 is TGTGCCAGCAGTCCCGGACGCTTCTATGGCTACACCTTC. It specifies CASSPGRFYGYTF.

This clonotype was detected a few times. The chain joins TRBV6-1 to TRBJ2-7; 9 bases agree with TRBD1. The trim removed 6 bases at V and 3 bases at J, leaving 3 bases unmatched. Germline-derived CDR1 and CDR2 are MNHNS and SASEGT. CDR3 size: 13 residues. The CDR3 loop reads CASRGTGYYEQYF. The CDR3 DNA follows: TGTGCCAGCAGGGGGACAGGGTACTACGAGCAGTACTTC.

Comment on this clonotype: Its ends do not fully match the called genes, so a read error is possible. The chain is built from TRBV14 and TRBJ1-2, with D maybe TRBD1 (6 bases). The germline gives CDR1 SGHDN, CDR2 FVKESK. The CDR3 has 17 amino acids. The CDR3 sequence is CTSSRISSDSRIRGYTF. The CDR3, as DNA: TGTACCAGCAGCCGGATCTCGTCGGACAGTCGTATACGTGGCTACACCTTC.

The genes are TRBV4-2 and TRBJ2-1; the match to TRBD2 covers 7 bases. J lost 8 bases, V lost 0 bases, and 10 bases had no gene match. In germline, CDR1 is LGHNA, CDR2 YNFKEQ. This CDR3 has 16 amino acids. The CDR3 DNA is TGTGCCAGCAGCCAAGACGGTAGCGGGCCATACGATGAGCAGTTCTTC. As protein: CASSQDGSGPYDEQFF.

Note on this clonotype: At one boundary the junction diverges from the germline segment, which might be a read error. The chain's CDR3 is CASSQEGRLAGRNGQFF. The CDR3 DNA follows: TGTGCCAGCAGCCAAGAAGGTCGCCTAGCGGGGAGGAATGGGCAGTTCTTC. The chain joins TRBV14 to TRBJ2-1; 9 bases match TRBD2. The V gene's germline CDR1 is SGHDN and CDR2 FVKESK. This CDR3 region has 17 residues.